Listed below are T cell receptor beta chains from one sample, sequenced in a study of a mutant IDH1 vaccine in newly diagnosed glioma. No antigen has been assigned to these receptors. Libraries were prepared by immunoSEQ multiplex PCR; TCRdb keeps only in-frame clonotypes and omits some of them. The sample shows roughly 38,000 clones, roughly 80% of them seen only once. The material was PBMCs, obtained from a glioma patient whose treatment included an IDH1 peptide vaccine. The source of these receptors is a man aged 50-60 years with glioma. Both conserved end residues are trimmed from each CDR3. A D gene is named only where the DNA matches it firmly.

CDR3aa: ASGHGTGFSPLH
j_gene: TRBJ1-6
d_gene: TRBD1
v_gene: TRBV19

CDR3aa: ASSSRSPNTGELF
j_gene: TRBJ2-2
d_gene: -
v_gene: TRBV5-4

CDR3aa: ASSPPDYSGGELF
j_gene: TRBJ2-2
d_gene: -
v_gene: TRBV5-6

CDR3aa: ASSLGRGNEQF
j_gene: TRBJ2-1
d_gene: TRBD1
v_gene: TRBV27

CDR3aa: ASSVGFMGGDTQY
j_gene: TRBJ2-3
d_gene: -
v_gene: TRBV9

CDR3aa: ASRRGGSPLH
j_gene: TRBJ1-6
d_gene: -
v_gene: TRBV19

CDR3aa: ASSLGPQETQY
j_gene: TRBJ2-5
d_gene: -
v_gene: TRBV7-2

CDR3aa: ASGTTGEGSETQY
j_gene: TRBJ2-5
d_gene: -
v_gene: TRBV6-1

CDR3aa: ASSHRDRGDAEAF
j_gene: TRBJ1-1
d_gene: TRBD1
v_gene: TRBV19

CDR3aa: ASSSGTGLGGANVLT
j_gene: TRBJ2-6
d_gene: TRBD1
v_gene: TRBV9

CDR3aa: ASKGEGNTEAF
j_gene: TRBJ1-1
d_gene: -
v_gene: TRBV2

CDR3aa: ASSLVTGGDGYT
j_gene: TRBJ1-2
d_gene: TRBD1
v_gene: TRBV5-1

CDR3aa: ASSQFDRGNEQF
j_gene: TRBJ2-1
d_gene: TRBD1
v_gene: TRBV4-2

CDR3aa: ASSFIRGTDQETQY
j_gene: TRBJ2-5
d_gene: TRBD1
v_gene: TRBV5-1

CDR3aa: AWSGGEQY
j_gene: TRBJ2-7
d_gene: -
v_gene: TRBV30

CDR3aa: ASSSGTWGYT
j_gene: TRBJ1-2
d_gene: -
v_gene: TRBV5-6

CDR3aa: ASSPPGQGSNQPQH
j_gene: TRBJ1-5
d_gene: TRBD1
v_gene: TRBV25-1

CDR3aa: AWSYTPARGYT
j_gene: TRBJ1-2
d_gene: -
v_gene: TRBV30

CDR3aa: AWSLTGLGYT
j_gene: TRBJ1-2
d_gene: -
v_gene: TRBV30

CDR3aa: ATTRGAGGYT
j_gene: TRBJ1-2
d_gene: -
v_gene: TRBV19

CDR3aa: ASSPLGNEQF
j_gene: TRBJ2-1
d_gene: -
v_gene: TRBV4-1

CDR3aa: ASSAGSTRYGYT
j_gene: TRBJ1-2
d_gene: -
v_gene: TRBV6-1

CDR3aa: ASIPDRASGNTIY
j_gene: TRBJ1-3
d_gene: TRBD1
v_gene: TRBV2

CDR3aa: ASSAGTGRGNTIY
j_gene: TRBJ1-3
d_gene: TRBD1
v_gene: TRBV7-7

CDR3aa: ASSLPGGNQPQH
j_gene: TRBJ1-5
d_gene: -
v_gene: TRBV7-8

CDR3aa: ASSKGQLNYGYT
j_gene: TRBJ1-2
d_gene: TRBD1
v_gene: TRBV7-9

CDR3aa: ASSPSRGQPQH
j_gene: TRBJ1-5
d_gene: -
v_gene: TRBV6-5

CDR3aa: ASSIRGGNRDNEQF
j_gene: TRBJ2-1
d_gene: -
v_gene: TRBV5-4

CDR3aa: ASRGGRVSEAF
j_gene: TRBJ1-1
d_gene: -
v_gene: TRBV5-6

CDR3aa: ASSERGLENEQF
j_gene: TRBJ2-1
d_gene: TRBD1
v_gene: TRBV2

CDR3aa: ASSRSSYNSPLH
j_gene: TRBJ1-6
d_gene: -
v_gene: TRBV27

CDR3aa: AWSVRGGMQAYDTQY
j_gene: TRBJ2-3
d_gene: -
v_gene: TRBV30

CDR3aa: ASSLSGTLSEAF
j_gene: TRBJ1-1
d_gene: -
v_gene: TRBV27

CDR3aa: RGDRGASTEAF
j_gene: TRBJ1-1
d_gene: TRBD1
v_gene: TRBV29-1

CDR3aa: ASSVPSGLEQY
j_gene: TRBJ2-7
d_gene: TRBD2
v_gene: TRBV9

CDR3aa: ASSTLQGAHDTEAF
j_gene: TRBJ1-1
d_gene: TRBD1
v_gene: TRBV27

CDR3aa: ASTTASPSSYEQY
j_gene: TRBJ2-7
d_gene: -
v_gene: TRBV6-1

CDR3aa: ASRRGNQPQH
j_gene: TRBJ1-5
d_gene: -
v_gene: TRBV2